The 31 T cell receptor beta chains listed next were all sequenced from one sample in a study of OX40 agonist ivuxolimab in advanced cancers. Receptor amplification or capture employed the immunoSEQ multiplex PCR assay. Held by TCRdb, this immuneACCESS table contains in-frame sequences only and omits some clones. Under half of the omission traces to an unresolved V gene where checked; the cause of the rest is unknown. This sample has about 24,000 clones in its table, and around 84% of those were observed once. The ten top clones hold more than 25% of the sample. The sample consisted of CD4+ or CD8+ T cells sorted from blood, taken in a trial of the OX40 agonist ivuxolimab. The receptor set was obtained from an adult with an advanced solid tumor such as melanoma, head and neck, liver or kidney cancer.

This clone was counted only a few times. The chain recombines TRBV7-9 with TRBJ1-1; D is ambiguous. The CDR3 extends over 15 amino acids. Trimming stripped 5 bases from V and 1 base from J, with 14 bases between. CDR1 is SEHNR and CDR2 is FQNEAQ in the germline V gene (reference sequence). This chain's CDR3 is CASSLRPGENTEAFF. The CDR3 DNA reads TGTGCCAGCAGCCTCCGTCCCGGGGAGAACACTGAAGCTTTCTTT.

J is TRBJ2-7 and V is TRBV4-1; no clear D gene. The germline V gene encodes CDR1 MGHRA and CDR2 YSYEKL. The V end lost 1 base, the J end lost 6 bases, and 13 bases lay between the germline ends. This CDR3 has 14 residues. The CDR3 coding sequence is TGCGCCAGCAGCCAAGGCGAAGGGTGGGGCGAGCAGTACTTC. This encodes CASSQGEGWGEQYF.

As concerns this clone: A far larger clone is just one base off, so this is likely a read error. The J gene is TRBJ2-7, the V gene TRBV30, with D possibly TRBD1 on 5 matching bases. Trimming took off 3 bases at V and 0 bases at J, with 9 bases between the two ends. This CDR3 comprises 13 residues. In germline, CDR1 is GTSNPN, CDR2 SVGIG (reference sequence). This CDR3 reads CAWRWGSSYEQYF. CDR3 in DNA: TGTGCCTGGAGGTGGGGCAGCTCCTACGAGCAGTACTTC.

The chain employs TRBV14 and TRBJ2-7; D may be TRBD1 (5 bases). Deletions cut 0 bases from V and 3 bases from J, with 12 bases between. The CDR3 contains 15 residues. Germline CDR1 and CDR2: SGHDN and FVKESK. The CDR3 loop is CASSQEQAIFYEQYF. CDR3 DNA sequence: TGTGCCAGCAGCCAAGAACAGGCAATCTTCTACGAGCAGTACTTC.

V usage is TRBV7-3 and J usage is TRBJ2-1; TRBD2 matches at 8 bases. The CDR3 consists of 15 residues. J gave up 10 bases and V 5 bases, and 13 bases lay outside the gene matches. The germline gives CDR1 SGHTA, CDR2 FQGTGA. The CDR3 loop is CASSDVSGSSKEQFF. The CDR3 DNA is TGTGCCAGCAGCGACGTGAGCGGGAGTAGCAAAGAGCAGTTCTTC.

V and J are TRBV7-9 and TRBJ2-3; the D is unclear. Trimming took off 4 bases at V and 3 bases at J, with 5 bases between the two ends. Germline assignment: CDR1 SEHNR and CDR2 FQNEAQ (reference sequence). This CDR3 contains 12 residues. The DNA for the CDR3 is TGTGCCAGCAGCTCCACAACAGATACGCAGTATTTT. Translating it yields CASSSTTDTQYF.

The chain carries TRBV5-4 and TRBJ2-7; maybe TRBD1 (6 bases). V was trimmed by 4 bases and J by 3 bases, leaving 11 bases between them. CDR1 is SGHNT and CDR2 is YYREEE in the germline V gene (reference sequence). This CDR3 region has 13 residues. This CDR3 reads CASSLDSLYEQYF. CDR3 DNA sequence: TGTGCCAGCAGCCTGGACAGCCTCTACGAGCAGTACTTC.

CDR3 sequence: CASSLARGRAPFGEQFF. The CDR3 nucleotides are TGTGCCAGCAGCTTAGCCCGCGGGAGGGCCCCCTTCGGGGAGCAGTTCTTC. The J gene is TRBJ2-1, the V gene TRBV7-9, with 9 bases that match TRBD2. Germline CDR1 reads SEHNR; CDR2 reads FQNEAQ (reference sequence). V lost 0 bases, J lost 10 bases, and 13 bases stayed unmatched. The CDR3 runs to 17 residues.

The gene calls are TRBV9 and TRBJ2-1, with 11 bases aligning to TRBD2. V was clipped by 4 bases and J by 10 bases; unmatched bases: 10. CDR3 length: 15 residues. The germline V gene has CDR1 SGDLS and CDR2 YYNGEE. CDR3 loop: CASSPSRGLAAEQFF. CDR3 nucleotide sequence: TGTGCCAGCAGCCCGAGCCGGGGACTAGCGGCCGAGCAGTTCTTC. The complete variable domain, with remaining parts taken from reference TRBV9 and TRBJ2-1, reads DSGVTQTPKHLITATGQRVTLRCSPRSGDLSVYWYQQSLDQGLQFLIQYYNGEERAKGNILERFSAQQFPDLHSELNLSSLELGDSALYFCASSPSRGLAAEQFFGPGTRLTVL.

CDR3 sequence (DNA): TGTGCCAGCAGTGAAGAAGCGGGGGGGGTCTACGAGCAGTACTTC. It yields the protein CASSEEAGGVYEQYF. This chain uses TRBV6-1 with TRBJ2-7; 10 bases map to TRBD2. This CDR3 is 15 amino acids long. Per the germline V gene, CDR1 is MNHNS and CDR2 is SASEGT. The V and J ends lost 1 base and 3 bases, in that order; junction bases with no gene match: 3.

DNA for the CDR3: TGTGCCAGCGAAAGCGGGGTCCACACAGATACGCAGTATTTT. This sequence encodes CASESGVHTDTQYF. This rearrangement joins TRBV7-2 to TRBJ2-3, with 7 bases aligning to TRBD2. The trim removed 8 bases at V and 2 bases at J, leaving 7 bases unmatched. The CDR3 length is 14 residues. Germline assignment: CDR1 SGHTA and CDR2 FQGNSA. Full variable domain (rest looked up from reference TRBV7-2 and TRBJ2-3): GAGVSQSPSNKVTEKGKDVELRCDPISGHTALYWYRQSLGQGLEFLIYFQGNSAPDKSGLPSDRFSAERTGGSVSTLTIQRTQQEDSAVYLCASESGVHTDTQYFGPGTRLTVL.

The chain uses TRBV9 and TRBJ2-3; 16 nucleotides line up with TRBD2. The CDR3 spans 18 residues. J gave up 2 bases and V 4 bases, and 7 bases lay outside the gene matches. Germline V gene lookup returns CDR1 SGDLS and CDR2 YYNGEE. Here the CDR3 reads CASSPGTSGGGPTDTQYF. In DNA, the CDR3 is TGTGCCAGCAGCCCCGGGACTAGCGGGGGGGGGCCCACAGATACGCAGTATTTT.

The gene calls are TRBV2 and TRBJ2-7, with D possibly TRBD2 on 6 matching bases. The ends were cut back, 7 bases at V and 6 bases at J, with 13 bases in the middle. Looked up from germline, CDR1 is SNHLY and CDR2 is FYNNEI. This CDR3 comprises 12 residues. The CDR3 DNA is TGTGCCAGCATCGGGCTAGCGTTCGAGCAGTACTTC. Translating gives CASIGLAFEQYF.

The chain joins TRBV29-1 to TRBJ2-6; 7 nucleotides align to TRBD1. The J segment lost 2 bases and the V segment lost 0 bases, leaving 7 bases of the junction unmatched. CDR1 SQVTM and CDR2 ANQGSEA come from the germline V gene. This CDR3 region has 17 residues. The CDR3 sequence is CSVEDRTGLAGANVLTF. CDR3 DNA: TGCAGCGTTGAAGATCGGACAGGCTTAGCTGGGGCCAACGTCCTGACTTTC. Complete variable domain (other parts from reference TRBV29-1 and TRBJ2-6): SAVISQKPSRDICQRGTSLTIQCQVDSQVTMMFWYRQQPGQSLTLIATANQGSEATYESGFVIDKFPISRPNLTFSTLTVSNMSPEDSSIYLCSVEDRTGLAGANVLTFGAGSRLTVL.

The chain joins TRBV9 to TRBJ1-4; D is possibly TRBD1 (5 bases). The germline V and J ends were trimmed by 0 bases and 0 bases, with 18 bases remaining between them. Germline CDR1 is SGDLS and CDR2 is YYNGEE. This CDR3 has 19 amino acids. The CDR3 here is CASSVVKDGRAATNEKLFF. The DNA for the CDR3 is TGTGCCAGCAGCGTAGTCAAAGACGGCAGGGCTGCAACTAATGAAAAACTGTTTTTT.

The chain carries TRBV2 and TRBJ2-3; TRBD2 agrees at 15 bases. Germline lookup yields CDR1 SNHLY and CDR2 FYNNEI. V shed 4 bases and J 3 bases; nucleotides not matched to a gene: 8. The CDR3 is 18 residues long. CDR3 bases: TGTGCCAGCAGTGGCGGGGGCGGGACTAGCGGGAGGACAGATACGCAGTATTTT. Amino acid sequence: CASSGGGGTSGRTDTQYF.

The rearrangement links TRBV5-4 to TRBJ2-7, with 7 bases lining up with TRBD1. V lost 4 bases, J lost 1 base, and 5 bases stayed unmatched. The CDR3 is made up of 14 amino acids. The germline gives CDR1 SGHNT, CDR2 YYREEE (reference sequence). The CDR3, as DNA: TGTGCCAGCAGCCCTTGGGACAGTTCCTACGAGCAGTACTTC. Its protein is CASSPWDSSYEQYF.

The CDR3 protein is CASSSPDQTPHNEQFF. In DNA form, the CDR3 reads TGTGCCAGCAGTTCCCCGGACCAAACACCCCACAATGAGCAGTTCTTC. The rearrangement joins TRBV27 to TRBJ2-1; no definite D call. Per germline, CDR1 MNHEY and CDR2 SMNVEV (reference sequence). This CDR3 has 16 residues. V lost 4 bases, J lost 5 bases, and 18 bases lay in between.

This chain connects TRBV7-9 to TRBJ2-7; weak D call: TRBD2 (5 bases). This CDR3 is built from 14 residues. CDR1 and CDR2 from the germline V gene are SEHNR and FQNEAQ (reference sequence). V shed 4 bases and J shed 7 bases, with 17 bases lying between them. The CDR3, as DNA: TGTGCCAGCAGCTCCTTGGACTCGCCTCGGGAGCAGTACTTC. Amino acid sequence: CASSSLDSPREQYF.

To note about this clone: Other DNA variants within this sample encode the same CDR3. The chain carries TRBV27 and TRBJ1-6; 7 nucleotides align to TRBD1. Germline lookup yields CDR1 MNHEY and CDR2 SMNVEV (reference sequence). Trimming at V came to 4 bases and at J to 7 bases, leaving 4 bases not matched to a gene. The CDR3 is 14 residues long. CDR3 in amino acids: CASSSGQSNSPLHF. The CDR3 nucleotides read TGTGCCAGCAGTTCGGGACAGTCAAATTCACCCCTCCACTTT.

This rearrangement joins TRBV19 to TRBJ2-2; 15 positions agree with TRBD2. Per the germline V gene, CDR1 is LNHDA and CDR2 is SQIVND (reference sequence). After removal of 7 bases from V and 0 bases from J, the junction contained 9 bases not matched to a gene. The CDR3 contains 19 residues. The CDR3 DNA reads TGTGCCAGTAAACTTCCGGGACTAGCGGGAGGACCGAACACCGGGGAGCTGTTTTTT. Translation: CASKLPGLAGGPNTGELFF.

This rearrangement joins TRBV9 to TRBJ1-3; D is perhaps TRBD1 (6 bases). The CDR3 is 15 amino acids. Germline assignment: CDR1 SGDLS and CDR2 YYNGEE. V was trimmed by 0 bases and J by 0 bases, leaving 7 bases between them. The CDR3 reads CASSVAGDSGNTIYF. As DNA, the CDR3 is TGTGCCAGCAGCGTAGCAGGGGACTCTGGAAACACCATATATTTT.

This clone showed up just once. The rearrangement links TRBV9 to TRBJ2-5, with a possible D match to TRBD2 (5 bases). CDR1 SGDLS and CDR2 YYNGEE come from the germline V gene. The V end was cut by 0 bases, the J end by 5 bases, with 17 bases between. The CDR3 is 16 amino acids. The CDR3 sequence is CASSVGVVEGVETQYF. DNA of the CDR3: TGTGCCAGCAGCGTAGGTGTGGTCGAGGGAGTGGAGACCCAGTACTTC.

The V and J genes are TRBV6-6 and TRBJ2-1, with D maybe TRBD2 (6 bases). The CDR3 loop spans 15 amino acids. The V end was cut by 2 bases, the J end by 7 bases, with 15 bases between. Germline loops: CDR1 MNHNY, CDR2 SVGAGI (reference sequence). The CDR3 DNA sequence: TGTGCCAGCAGTTACGGGGCGGGGAGTGAGAATGAGCAGTTCTTC. It encodes CASSYGAGSENEQFF.

The chain joins TRBV11-2 to TRBJ2-7; 9 bases align to TRBD2. The germline gives CDR1 SGHAT, CDR2 FQNNGV. This CDR3 spans 17 amino acids. The trim removed 5 bases at V and 6 bases at J, leaving 17 bases unmatched. The CDR3 region has the DNA TGTGCCAGCAGCCCCCCGACTAGCGGCACCGACCCACCCGAGCAGTACTTC. Protein sequence: CASSPPTSGTDPPEQYF. The full variable domain, with the rest looked up from reference TRBV11-2 and TRBJ2-7, is EAGVAQSPRYKIIEKRQSVAFWCNPISGHATLYWYQQILGQGPKLLIQFQNNGVVDDSQLPKDRFSAERLKGVDSTLKIQPAKLEDSAVYLCASSPPTSGTDPPEQYFGPGTRLTVT.

The V gene is TRBV28, the J gene TRBJ1-1; the D gene is possibly TRBD1 (5 bases). The germline gives CDR1 MDHEN, CDR2 SYDVKM. The CDR3 is 13 residues long. Deletions cut 4 bases from V and 8 bases from J, with 14 bases between. The CDR3 protein is CASSWQVDREAFF. The CDR3 coding sequence is TGTGCCAGCAGTTGGCAAGTAGACAGAGAAGCTTTCTTT.

The chain uses TRBV5-6 and TRBJ1-1; D gene uncertain. Germline V gene data show CDR1 as SGHDT and CDR2 as YYEEEE. This CDR3 contains 14 residues. Trimming cost V 0 bases and J 1 base, with 7 bases left between them. CDR3 loop: CASSLDQWNTEAFF. For the CDR3, the DNA is TGTGCCAGCAGCTTGGACCAGTGGAACACTGAAGCTTTCTTT.

This clone was observed a single time. This chain uses TRBV5-6 with TRBJ2-3; D could derive from TRBD1 or TRBD2 (6 bases each). Germline CDR1 and CDR2: SGHDT and YYEEEE. The CDR3 is 16 amino acids. Trimming stripped 3 bases from V and 4 bases from J, with 18 bases between. The chain's CDR3 is CASSSYHGGPADTQYF. The CDR3 coding sequence is TGTGCCAGCAGCTCCTACCATGGGGGGCCCGCAGATACGCAGTATTTT.

CDR3 DNA sequence: TGCGCCAGCAGCTTGGGGCAGCCTGAAATTGAAGCTTTCTTT. Translated, it gives CASSLGQPEIEAFF. This chain connects TRBV5-1 to TRBJ1-1; D unresolved. There are 14 residues in the CDR3. Trimming left V 0 bases short and J 7 bases short, with 13 bases between. Looked up from germline, CDR1 is SGHRS and CDR2 is YFSETQ.

CDR3 in DNA: TGTGCCAGCAGCTTAGCGCAGGGACGCACAGATACGCAGTATTTT. The encoded protein is CASSLAQGRTDTQYF. The gene calls are TRBV7-9 and TRBJ2-3; tentatively, D is TRBD1 or TRBD2 (5 bases each). Deletions cut 0 bases from V and 1 base from J, with 8 bases between. CDR1 is SEHNR and CDR2 is FQNEAQ in the germline V gene (reference sequence). The CDR3 loop spans 15 amino acids. Full variable domain (rest looked up from reference TRBV7-9 and TRBJ2-3): DTGVSQNPRHKITKRGQNVTFRCDPISEHNRLYWYRQTLGQGPEFLTYFQNEAQLEKSRLLSDRFSAERPKGSFSTLEIQRTEQGDSAMYLCASSLAQGRTDTQYFGPGTRLTVL.

The rearrangement links TRBV27 to TRBJ2-1, with a tentative D call TRBD2 (5 bases). V dropped 5 bases and J dropped 6 bases, with 14 bases sitting between them. Germline-derived CDR1 and CDR2 are MNHEY and SMNVEV (reference sequence). CDR3 length: 14 residues. The CDR3 nucleotides are TGTGCCAGCAGTACCGGGGTCTCACTCAATGAGCAGTTCTTC. This sequence encodes CASSTGVSLNEQFF.